The clone carrying this T cell receptor beta chain has a single count. Per the germline V gene, CDR1 is SGHDN and CDR2 is FVKESK. The CDR3 runs to 14 residues. V was pared by 0 bases and J by 8 bases, with 13 bases between. Assay: immunoSEQ multiplex PCR; the TCRdb copy retains only in-frame clones and omits some. The sample carries roughly 45,000 clones, approximately 94% recorded once. This sample is drawn from a study of graft-versus-host responses after intestinal transplantation. Study information: In this cohort, recipients had multivisceral, liver-intestinal, or isolated intestinal transplants.

The sample here was PBMCs, taken approximately 350 days after intestinal transplant. This chain uses TRBV14 with TRBJ1-2; D is unresolved. This sequence was found in a human patient who received an intestinal transplant, so some T cells may come from the graft donor. CDR3 sequence (DNA): TGTGCCAGCAGCCAAGACGCCAGAGTATGGGGCTACACCTTC. It specifies CASSQDARVWGYTF.